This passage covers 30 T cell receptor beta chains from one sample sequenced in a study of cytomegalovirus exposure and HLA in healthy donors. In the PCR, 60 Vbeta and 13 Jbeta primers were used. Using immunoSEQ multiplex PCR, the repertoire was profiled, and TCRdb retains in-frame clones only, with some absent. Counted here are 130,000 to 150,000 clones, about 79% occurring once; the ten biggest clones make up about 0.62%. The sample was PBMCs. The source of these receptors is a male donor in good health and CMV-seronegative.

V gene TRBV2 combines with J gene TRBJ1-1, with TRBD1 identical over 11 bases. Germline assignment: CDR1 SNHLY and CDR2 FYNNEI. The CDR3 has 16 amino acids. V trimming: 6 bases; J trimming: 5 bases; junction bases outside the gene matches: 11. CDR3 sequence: CASSLGQGAYQTEAFF. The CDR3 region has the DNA TGTGCCAGCAGCCTTGGACAGGGGGCGTATCAGACTGAAGCTTTCTTT.

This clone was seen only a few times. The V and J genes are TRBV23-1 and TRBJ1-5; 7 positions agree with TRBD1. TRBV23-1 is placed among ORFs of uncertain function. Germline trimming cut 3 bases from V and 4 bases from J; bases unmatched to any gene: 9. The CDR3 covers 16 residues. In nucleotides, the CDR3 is TGCGCCAGCAGTCAGGCCACAGGGGCGACGAATCAGCCCCAGCATTTT. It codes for CASSQATGATNQPQHF.

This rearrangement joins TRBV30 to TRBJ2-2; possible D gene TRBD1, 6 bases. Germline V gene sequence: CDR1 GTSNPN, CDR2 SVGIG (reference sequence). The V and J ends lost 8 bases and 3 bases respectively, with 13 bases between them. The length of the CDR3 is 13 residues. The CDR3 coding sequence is TGTGCCGGCAGGGGTCCTTACACCGGGGAGCTGTTTTTT. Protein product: CAGRGPYTGELFF. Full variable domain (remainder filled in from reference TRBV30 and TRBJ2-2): SQTIHQWPATLVQPVGSPLSLECTVEGTSNPNLYWYRQAAGRGLQLLFYSVGIGQISSEVPQNLSASRPQDRQFILSSKKLLLSDSGFYLCAGRGPYTGELFFGEGSRLTVL.

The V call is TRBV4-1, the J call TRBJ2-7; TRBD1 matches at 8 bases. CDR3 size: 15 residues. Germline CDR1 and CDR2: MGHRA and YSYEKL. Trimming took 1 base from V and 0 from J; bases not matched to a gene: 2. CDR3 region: CASSQGQGSSYEQYF. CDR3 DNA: TGCGCCAGCAGCCAAGGACAGGGGAGCTCCTACGAGCAGTACTTC.

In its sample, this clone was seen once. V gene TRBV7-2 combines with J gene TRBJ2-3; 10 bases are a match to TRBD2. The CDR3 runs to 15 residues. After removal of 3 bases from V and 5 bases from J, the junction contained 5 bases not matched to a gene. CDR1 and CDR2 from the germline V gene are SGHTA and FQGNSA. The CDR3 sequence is CASSFRTSGRDTQYF. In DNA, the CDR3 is TGTGCCAGCAGCTTCCGGACTAGCGGCAGAGATACGCAGTATTTT.

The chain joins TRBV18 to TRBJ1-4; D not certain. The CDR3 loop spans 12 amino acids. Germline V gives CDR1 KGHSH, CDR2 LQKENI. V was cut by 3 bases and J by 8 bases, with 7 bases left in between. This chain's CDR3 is CASSPRAEKLFF. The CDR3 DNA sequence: TGTGCCAGCTCACCGCGGGCGGAAAAACTGTTTTTT.

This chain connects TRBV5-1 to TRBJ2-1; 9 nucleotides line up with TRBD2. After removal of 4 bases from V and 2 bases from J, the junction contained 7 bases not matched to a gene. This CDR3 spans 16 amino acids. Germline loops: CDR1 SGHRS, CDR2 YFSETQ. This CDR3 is CASSRTGLATYNEQFF. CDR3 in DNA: TGCGCCAGCAGCCGGACCGGACTAGCGACCTACAATGAGCAGTTCTTC.

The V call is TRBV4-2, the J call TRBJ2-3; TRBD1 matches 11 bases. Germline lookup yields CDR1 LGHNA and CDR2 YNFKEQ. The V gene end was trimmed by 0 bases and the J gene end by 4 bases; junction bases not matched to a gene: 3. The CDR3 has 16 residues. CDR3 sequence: CASSQEPGQGADTQYF. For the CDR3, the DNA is TGTGCCAGCAGCCAAGAGCCGGGACAGGGGGCAGATACGCAGTATTTT.

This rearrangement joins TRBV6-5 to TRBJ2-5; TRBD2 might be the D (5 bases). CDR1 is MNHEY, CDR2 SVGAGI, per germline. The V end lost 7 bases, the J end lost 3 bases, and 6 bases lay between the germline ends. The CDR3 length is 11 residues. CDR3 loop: CASIGEETQYF. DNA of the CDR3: TGTGCCAGCATCGGGGAAGAGACCCAGTACTTC.

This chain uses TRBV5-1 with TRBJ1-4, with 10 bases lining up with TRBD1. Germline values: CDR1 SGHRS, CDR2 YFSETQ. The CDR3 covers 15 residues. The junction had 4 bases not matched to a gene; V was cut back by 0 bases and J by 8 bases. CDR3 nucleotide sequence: TGCGCCAGCAGCTTGGAAGGGACAGGGGCGGAAAAACTGTTTTTT. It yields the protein CASSLEGTGAEKLFF.

The CDR3 protein is CASSQDTSSWEETQYF. The CDR3 DNA follows: TGTGCCAGCAGCCAAGACACTAGCTCCTGGGAGGAGACCCAGTACTTC. The chain has TRBV14 and TRBJ2-5; D perhaps matches TRBD2 (6 bases). Trimming took off 0 bases at V and 5 bases at J, with 16 bases between the two ends. There are 16 residues in the CDR3. CDR1 and CDR2 from the germline V gene are SGHDN and FVKESK.

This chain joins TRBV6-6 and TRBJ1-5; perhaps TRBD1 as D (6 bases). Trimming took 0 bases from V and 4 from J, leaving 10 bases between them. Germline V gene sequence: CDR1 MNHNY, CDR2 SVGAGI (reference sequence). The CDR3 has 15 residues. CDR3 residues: CASSYSDRPNQPQHF. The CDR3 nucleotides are TGTGCCAGCAGTTACTCCGACAGGCCGAATCAGCCCCAGCATTTT.

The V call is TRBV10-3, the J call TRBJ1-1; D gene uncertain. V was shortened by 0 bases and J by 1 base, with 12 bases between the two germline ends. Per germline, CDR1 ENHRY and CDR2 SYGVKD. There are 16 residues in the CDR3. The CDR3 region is CAISESRVVSNTEAFF. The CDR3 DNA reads TGTGCCATCAGTGAGTCGAGGGTAGTCTCGAACACTGAAGCTTTCTTT.

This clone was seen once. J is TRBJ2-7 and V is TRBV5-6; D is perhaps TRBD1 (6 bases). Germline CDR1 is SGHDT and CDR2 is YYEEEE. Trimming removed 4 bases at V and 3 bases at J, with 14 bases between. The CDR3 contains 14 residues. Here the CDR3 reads CASSPSGHLYEQYF. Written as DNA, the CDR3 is TGTGCCAGCAGCCCGTCGGGACACCTCTACGAGCAGTACTTC.

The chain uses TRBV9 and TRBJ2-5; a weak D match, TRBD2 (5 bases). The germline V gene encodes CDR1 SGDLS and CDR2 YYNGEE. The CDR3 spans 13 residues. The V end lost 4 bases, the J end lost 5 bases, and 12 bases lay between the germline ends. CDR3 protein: CASSPRTGETQYF. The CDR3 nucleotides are TGTGCCAGCAGCCCCAGGACGGGGGAGACCCAGTACTTC.

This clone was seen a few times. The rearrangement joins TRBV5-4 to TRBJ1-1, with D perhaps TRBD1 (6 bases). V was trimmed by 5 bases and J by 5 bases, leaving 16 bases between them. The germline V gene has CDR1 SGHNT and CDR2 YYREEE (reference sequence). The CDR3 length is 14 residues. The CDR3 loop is CASRATGRGTEAFF. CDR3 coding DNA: TGTGCCAGCAGAGCCACAGGGAGGGGAACTGAAGCTTTCTTT.

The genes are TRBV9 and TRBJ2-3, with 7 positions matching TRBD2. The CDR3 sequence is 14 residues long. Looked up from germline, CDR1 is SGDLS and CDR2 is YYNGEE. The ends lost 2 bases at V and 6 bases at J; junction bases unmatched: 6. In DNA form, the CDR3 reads TGTGCCAGCAGCGTTGCGGGAGTGAGCGATACGCAGTATTTT. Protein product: CASSVAGVSDTQYF.

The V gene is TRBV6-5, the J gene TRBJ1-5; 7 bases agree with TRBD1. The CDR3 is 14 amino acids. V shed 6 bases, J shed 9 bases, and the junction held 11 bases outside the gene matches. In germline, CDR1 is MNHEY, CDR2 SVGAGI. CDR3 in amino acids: CASSGIATGRPQHF. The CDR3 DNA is TGTGCCAGCAGCGGCATAGCGACAGGGCGGCCCCAGCATTTT.

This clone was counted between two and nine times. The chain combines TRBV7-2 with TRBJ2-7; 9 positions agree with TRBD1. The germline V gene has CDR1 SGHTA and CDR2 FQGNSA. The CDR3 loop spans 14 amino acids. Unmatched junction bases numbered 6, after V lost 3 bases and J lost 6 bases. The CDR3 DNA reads TGTGCCAGCAGCTTTGACAGGGGGACTCCCGAGCAGTACTTC. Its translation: CASSFDRGTPEQYF.

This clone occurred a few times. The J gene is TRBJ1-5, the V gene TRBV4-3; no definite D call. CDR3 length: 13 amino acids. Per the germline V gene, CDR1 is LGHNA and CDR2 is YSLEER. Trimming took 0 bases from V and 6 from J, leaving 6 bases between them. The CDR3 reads CASSQDSSQPQHF. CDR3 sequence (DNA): TGCGCCAGCAGCCAAGATTCTTCTCAGCCCCAGCATTTT.

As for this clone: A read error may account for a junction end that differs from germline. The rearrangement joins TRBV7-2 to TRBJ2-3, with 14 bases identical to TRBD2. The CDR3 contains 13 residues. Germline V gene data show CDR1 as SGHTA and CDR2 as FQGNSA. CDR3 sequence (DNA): TGTGCCAGCAGCTCCGGGACTAGCGGGAGCTTGAATTTT. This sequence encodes CASSSGTSGSLNF.

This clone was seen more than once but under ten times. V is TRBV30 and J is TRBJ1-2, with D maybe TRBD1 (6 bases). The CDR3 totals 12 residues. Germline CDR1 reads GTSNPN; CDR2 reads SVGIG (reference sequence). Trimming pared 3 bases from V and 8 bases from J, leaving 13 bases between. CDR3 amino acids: CAWRGQYGGYTF. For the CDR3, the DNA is TGTGCCTGGAGAGGACAGTATGGAGGCTACACCTTC.

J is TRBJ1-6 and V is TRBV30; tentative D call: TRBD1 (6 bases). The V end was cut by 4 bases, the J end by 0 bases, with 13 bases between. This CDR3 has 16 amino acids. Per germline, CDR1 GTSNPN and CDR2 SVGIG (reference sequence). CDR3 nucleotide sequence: TGTGCCTGGATCCCGGGACACCGCTCCTATAATTCACCCCTCCACTTT. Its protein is CAWIPGHRSYNSPLHF. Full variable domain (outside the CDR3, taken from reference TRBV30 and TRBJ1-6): SQTIHQWPATLVQPVGSPLSLECTVEGTSNPNLYWYRQAAGRGLQLLFYSVGIGQISSEVPQNLSASRPQDRQFILSSKKLLLSDSGFYLCAWIPGHRSYNSPLHFGNGTRLTVT.

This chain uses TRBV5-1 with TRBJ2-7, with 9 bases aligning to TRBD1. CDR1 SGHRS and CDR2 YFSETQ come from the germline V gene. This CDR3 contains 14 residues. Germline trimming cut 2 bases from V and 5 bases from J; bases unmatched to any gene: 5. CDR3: CASSFGDREDEQYF. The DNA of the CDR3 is TGCGCCAGCAGCTTTGGGGACAGGGAGGACGAGCAGTACTTC.

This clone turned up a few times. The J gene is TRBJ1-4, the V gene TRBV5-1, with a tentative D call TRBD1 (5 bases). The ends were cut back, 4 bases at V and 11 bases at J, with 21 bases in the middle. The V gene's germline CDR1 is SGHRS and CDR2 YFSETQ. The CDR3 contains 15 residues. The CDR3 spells CASSPVQGPLRKLFF. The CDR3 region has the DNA TGCGCCAGCAGCCCAGTGCAGGGCCCCTTGCGGAAACTGTTTTTT.

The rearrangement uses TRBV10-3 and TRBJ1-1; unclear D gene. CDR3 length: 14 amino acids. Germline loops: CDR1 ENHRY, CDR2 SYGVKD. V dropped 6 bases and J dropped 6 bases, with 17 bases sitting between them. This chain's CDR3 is CAISLSLDTPEAFF. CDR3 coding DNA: TGTGCCATCAGCCTTAGTCTTGACACTCCTGAAGCTTTCTTT.

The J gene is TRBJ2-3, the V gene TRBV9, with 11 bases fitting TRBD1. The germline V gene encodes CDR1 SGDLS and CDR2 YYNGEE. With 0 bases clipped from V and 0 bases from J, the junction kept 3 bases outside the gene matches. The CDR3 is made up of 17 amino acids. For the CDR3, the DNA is TGTGCCAGCAGCGTAGGGGGACAGGGGGGGAGCACAGATACGCAGTATTTT. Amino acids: CASSVGGQGGSTDTQYF.

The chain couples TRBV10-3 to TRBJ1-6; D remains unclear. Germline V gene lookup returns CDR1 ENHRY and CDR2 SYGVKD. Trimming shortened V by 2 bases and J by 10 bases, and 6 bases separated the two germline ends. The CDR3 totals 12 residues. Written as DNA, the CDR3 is TGTGCCATCAGTGAGCCACTCTCACCCCTCCACTTT. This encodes CAISEPLSPLHF.

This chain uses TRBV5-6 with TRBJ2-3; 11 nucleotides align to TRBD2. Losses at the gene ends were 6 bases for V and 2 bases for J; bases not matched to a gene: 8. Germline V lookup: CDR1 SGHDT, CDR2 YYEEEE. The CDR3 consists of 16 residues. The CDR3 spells CASTTLAGGPTDTQYF. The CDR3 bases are TGTGCCAGCACCACGCTAGCGGGGGGACCCACAGATACGCAGTATTTT.

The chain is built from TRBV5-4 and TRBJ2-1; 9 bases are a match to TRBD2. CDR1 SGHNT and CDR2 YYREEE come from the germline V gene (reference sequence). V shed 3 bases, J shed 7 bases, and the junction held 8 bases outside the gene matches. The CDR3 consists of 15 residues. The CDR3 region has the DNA TGTGCCAGCAGCTCCGGGGCGGGGGGGCGTAATGAGCAGTTCTTC. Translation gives CASSSGAGGRNEQFF. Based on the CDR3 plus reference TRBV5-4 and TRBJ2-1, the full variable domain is ETGVTQSPTHLIKTRGQQVTLRCSSQSGHNTVSWYQQALGQGPQFIFQYYREEENGRGNFPPRFSGLQFPNYSSELNVNALELDDSALYLCASSSGAGGRNEQFFGPGTRLTVL.